The 14 T cell receptor beta chains listed next were all sequenced from one sample in a study of persistence of HIV-infected CD4 T cells. Sequencing used immunoSEQ version 4 in survey mode. Assay: immunoSEQ multiplex PCR; the TCRdb copy retains only in-frame clones and omits some. Of tens of thousands of clones listed, about 88% were seen once; the top ten hold 0.4% to 0.5%. These receptors are not linked to any known antigen. This nonspecific control used anti-CD3/anti-CD28 bead stimulation of CD4+ T cells. Sorting of responding CD4+ T cells relied on upregulated CD40 ligand together with CD69. The input for sequencing was CD4+ T cells sorted from PBMCs after approximately 19-hour stimulation, taken from a patient who received antiretroviral therapy. These receptors were taken from an adult woman with HIV who was CMV-seropositive.

This chain connects TRBV12-3 or TRBV12-4 to TRBJ2-7; a possible D gene is TRBD2 (6 bases). Trimming took off 5 bases at V and 4 bases at J, with 12 bases between the two ends. The CDR3 has 13 residues. For the CDR3, the DNA is TGTGCCAGCAGTCCTTTTCGGGGGTACGAGCAGTACTTC. Translating it yields CASSPFRGYEQYF.

The chain joins TRBV6-1 to TRBJ2-7; a possible D gene is TRBD1 (6 bases). Deletions cut 2 bases from V and 6 bases from J, with 20 bases between. Per germline, CDR1 MNHNS and CDR2 SASEGT. CDR3 length: 16 residues. The DNA of the CDR3 is TGTGCCAGCAGTGAAATCGGCAGGGGAAGTCAGAGCGAGCAGTACTTC. It translates to CASSEIGRGSQSEQYF.

With regard to this clone: Other DNA sequences from this sample encode an identical CDR3 as well. The rearrangement links TRBV30 to TRBJ1-1; unclear D gene. The V and J ends lost 0 bases and 4 bases respectively, with 15 bases between them. Germline V gene sequence: CDR1 GTSNPN, CDR2 SVGIG (reference sequence). This CDR3 is 15 amino acids long. CDR3 region: CAWSVLGPLGTEAFF. CDR3 DNA: TGTGCCTGGAGTGTACTCGGGCCCCTAGGCACTGAAGCTTTCTTT.

This rearrangement joins TRBV19 to TRBJ2-1; 12 bases map to TRBD2. This CDR3 has 16 residues. V lost 3 bases, J lost 7 bases, and 7 bases stayed unmatched. Germline lookup yields CDR1 LNHDA and CDR2 SQIVND (reference sequence). In nucleotides, the CDR3 is TGTGCCAGTAGTATTTCGGTACTAGCGGGGGGTAATGAGCAGTTCTTC. Protein product: CASSISVLAGGNEQFF.

The chain combines TRBV7-8 with TRBJ1-5; D not resolved. Germline V gene sequence: CDR1 SGHVS, CDR2 FQNEAQ. The CDR3 runs to 17 residues. The V gene lost 1 base and the J gene lost 1 base, with 14 bases spanning the gap. CDR3 sequence: CASSLGRVILSNQPQHF. The DNA of the CDR3 is TGTGCCAGCAGCTTAGGGCGGGTGATATTGAGCAATCAGCCCCAGCATTTT.

This chain links TRBV6-5 with TRBJ1-4; 8 bases are shared with TRBD1. The trim removed 6 bases at V and 8 bases at J, leaving 2 bases unmatched. The CDR3 covers 12 residues. The germline V gene has CDR1 MNHEY and CDR2 SVGAGI. The CDR3 region has the DNA TGTGCCAGCAGCCGGACAGGGGAAAAACTGTTTTTT. This translates into CASSRTGEKLFF.

This sequence joins TRBV25-1 and TRBJ2-7; D perhaps matches TRBD1 (6 bases). The CDR3 length is 13 residues. Trimming removed 8 bases from V and 3 bases from J, with 14 bases in between. Germline CDR1 MGHDK, CDR2 SYGVNS. CDR3 region: CASPRQVSYEQYF. Here the CDR3 DNA reads TGTGCCAGCCCCCGACAGGTAAGCTACGAGCAGTACTTC.

The chain couples TRBV5-1 to TRBJ1-1, with 9 bases lining up with TRBD1. The CDR3 contains 18 residues. Germline assignment: CDR1 SGHRS and CDR2 YFSETQ. Unmatched junction bases numbered 13, after V lost 0 bases and J lost 4 bases. DNA for the CDR3: TGCGCCAGCAGCTTGGATGCTGGGACAGGGCGGTGGGGCACTGAAGCTTTCTTT. Protein: CASSLDAGTGRWGTEAFF.

This chain connects TRBV6-5 to TRBJ1-2, with D uncertain. With 6 bases removed from V and 2 bases from J, the gap between germline ends came to 13 bases. The CDR3 length is 14 residues. From germline, CDR1 is MNHEY and CDR2 SVGAGI. CDR3 nucleotide sequence: TGTGCCAGCAGGAACGGGTGGGTCAACTATGGCTACACCTTC. It specifies CASRNGWVNYGYTF.

The genes are TRBV6-5 and TRBJ1-6; D ambiguous. The germline gives CDR1 MNHEY, CDR2 SVGAGI. V lost 0 bases and J lost 14, with 20 bases in between. The CDR3 has 16 amino acids. Here the CDR3 reads CASSYSFGLVFRALHF. The CDR3 nucleotides are TGTGCCAGCAGTTACTCCTTCGGACTAGTTTTTCGAGCCCTCCACTTT.

The chain uses TRBV7-8 and TRBJ1-3; 11 nucleotides agree with TRBD1. V shed 6 bases and J 0 bases; nucleotides not matched to a gene: 4. The V gene's germline CDR1 is SGHVS and CDR2 FQNEAQ. This CDR3 contains 16 residues. Written as DNA, the CDR3 is TGTGCCAGCAGTCCCGGGACAGGGGGCTCTGGAAACACCATATATTTT. This gives the protein CASSPGTGGSGNTIYF.

This clone appeared once. V usage is TRBV28 and J usage is TRBJ1-1; the D is unclear. V was trimmed by 6 bases and J by 3 bases, leaving 5 bases between them. Germline V gene sequence: CDR1 MDHEN, CDR2 SYDVKM. This CDR3 has 11 amino acids. CDR3 DNA sequence: TGTGCCAGCAGGGTGCACACTGAAGCTTTCTTT. Its protein is CASRVHTEAFF.

The CDR3 DNA is TGTGCCAGCAGCGTGGGATTTCCTTTCTCTGAGACCCAGTACTTC. Its protein is CASSVGFPFSETQYF. The chain has TRBV3-1 (or the pseudogene TRBV3-2) and TRBJ2-5; D ambiguous. Germline CDR1 LGHDT, CDR2 YNNKEL (reference sequence). V was clipped by 5 bases and J by 5 bases, with 18 bases between them. This CDR3 is 15 amino acids long.

This clone has more than one count but fewer than ten. V gene TRBV4-1 combines with J gene TRBJ1-5; 7 bases map to TRBD1. V lost 3 bases, J lost 4 bases, and 9 bases stayed unmatched. The CDR3 has 16 amino acids. CDR1 is MGHRA, CDR2 YSYEKL, per germline. CDR3 amino acids: CASSQSPGQINQPQHF. CDR3 sequence (DNA): TGCGCCAGCAGCCAGTCCCCGGGACAGATAAATCAGCCCCAGCATTTT.